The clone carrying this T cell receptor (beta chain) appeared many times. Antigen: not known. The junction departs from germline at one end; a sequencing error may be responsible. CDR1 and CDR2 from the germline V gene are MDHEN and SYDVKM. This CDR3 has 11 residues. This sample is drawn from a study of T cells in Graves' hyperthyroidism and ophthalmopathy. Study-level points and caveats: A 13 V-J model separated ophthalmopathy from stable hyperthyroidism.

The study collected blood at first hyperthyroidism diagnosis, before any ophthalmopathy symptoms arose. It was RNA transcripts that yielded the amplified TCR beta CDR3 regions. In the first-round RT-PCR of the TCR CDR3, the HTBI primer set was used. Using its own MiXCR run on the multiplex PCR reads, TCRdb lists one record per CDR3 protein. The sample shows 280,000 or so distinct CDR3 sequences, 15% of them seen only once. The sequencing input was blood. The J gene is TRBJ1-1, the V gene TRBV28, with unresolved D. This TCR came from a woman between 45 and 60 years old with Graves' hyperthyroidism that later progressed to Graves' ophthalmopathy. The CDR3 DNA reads TGTGCCAGCGTCCAGAACATTGAAGCTTTCTTT. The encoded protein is CASVQNIEAFF.